This T cell receptor beta chain was sequenced during a study of CD4 T cells in relation to SARS-CoV-2 and coronaviruses. A remark on this clone: The antigen remains unidentified.

CDR1 is SQVTM, CDR2 ANQGSEA, per germline. Germline trimming cut 5 bases from V and 7 bases from J; bases unmatched to any gene: 10. This CDR3 has 15 amino acids. Repertoires were generated with immunoSEQ multiplex PCR, while TCRdb's copy carries only in-frame clones and drops some. This sample has about 36,000 clones, with approximately 80% found just once. This chain connects TRBV29-1 to TRBJ2-1, with 11 bases identical to TRBD1. The TCR sequence derives from an adult with COVID-19. The sample consisted of memory CD4+ T cells from PBMCs, cultured in vitro. Here the CDR3 DNA reads TGCAGCGTTAGGCGCCCGGGACAGGGGGTAAATGAGCAGTTCTTC. This encodes CSVRRPGQGVNEQFF.